This TCR beta chain was recovered during a study of beta chain features in type 1 diabetes. Overall study results and limits: PCR might favor shorter templates, but any such skew would affect patients and controls equally. Moderate yet significant TCRB CDR3 shortening was seen in Type 1 diabetes patients in all four CD4+ subsets.

Concerning this clone: Its target is unknown. Other DNA sequences in this sample translate to the same CDR3.

The investigators reverse transcribed all of the isolated RNA, so they sequenced expressed TCRB transcripts. The data were produced by immunoSEQ multiplex PCR, yet TCRdb's version contains in-frame clones alone and is incomplete. The sample consists of hundreds of thousands of clones, around an eighth of them appearing once. Sorting based on CD45RO/CCR7/CD25/CD127/CD95/CD27 separated CD4+ naive, central memory, regulatory and stem cell-like memory cells. CDR1 and CDR2 (germline): SGHTA, FQGNSA. CDR3 length: 12 residues. V lost 2 bases and J 3 bases, leaving 3 bases between the germline ends. Source material: naive CD4+ T cells from blood. The source of this sequence is a man younger than 35 in good health. The J gene is TRBJ2-3, the V gene TRBV7-2; no clear D. The CDR3: CASSLSTDTQYF. The CDR3 nucleotides read TGTGCCAGCAGCTTATCGACAGATACGCAGTATTTT.